The 21 T cell receptor beta chains below were found in one sample sequenced in a study of blood T cell repertoires in COVID-19. Only in-frame clones appear in the TCRdb table, and some are missing; sequencing was by immunoSEQ multiplex PCR. The repertoire holds over 400,000 clones, around 85% seen once, with around 7.9% in the top ten. Sequenced: PBMCs or T cells enriched from blood (not recorded which). These receptors were collected from a woman aged 55-69 years who had recovered from COVID-19.

The chain employs TRBV5-5 and TRBJ2-1, with D perhaps matching TRBD2 (6 bases). With 4 bases removed from V and 7 bases from J, the gap between germline ends came to 21 bases. The CDR3 has 16 residues. Germline V CDR1 and CDR2: SGHKS, YYEKEE (reference sequence). In DNA form, the CDR3 reads TGTGCCAGCAGCACCCCGGGCGGGGCTTCTCGGAATGAGCAGTTCTTC. It codes for CASSTPGGASRNEQFF.

The gene calls are TRBV18 and TRBJ1-1; 8 nucleotides align to TRBD1. Losses at the gene ends were 1 base for V and 3 bases for J; bases not matched to a gene: 4. The CDR3 has 15 amino acids. In germline, CDR1 is KGHSH, CDR2 LQKENI. CDR3 loop: CASSPLTGVDTEAFF. The CDR3 nucleotides read TGTGCCAGCTCACCACTGACAGGGGTAGACACTGAAGCTTTCTTT.

This clone was detected only once. The chain has TRBV9 and TRBJ2-3; D not certain. Germline V gene lookup returns CDR1 SGDLS and CDR2 YYNGEE. CDR3 length: 13 amino acids. V lost 1 base and J 2 bases, leaving 5 bases between the germline ends. This CDR3 is CASSVQNTDTQYF. The CDR3 DNA sequence: TGTGCCAGCAGCGTACAGAACACAGATACGCAGTATTTT.

The chain links TRBV11-2 to TRBJ2-7, with 9 bases identical to TRBD1. The junction had 4 bases not matched to a gene; V was cut back by 0 bases and J by 1 base. Germline CDR1 SGHAT, CDR2 FQNNGV. This CDR3 has 16 amino acids. DNA for the CDR3: TGTGCCAGCAGCTTAGATCTGACAGGGGGGTCCTACGAGCAGTACGTC. Its translation: CASSLDLTGGSYEQYV.

Remarks on this clone: This specimen includes other DNA sequences encoding the same CDR3. The V call is TRBV30, the J call TRBJ2-7; the D is unclear. Trimming cost V 2 bases and J 3 bases, with 5 bases left between them. Germline V gene sequence: CDR1 GTSNPN, CDR2 SVGIG (reference sequence). The CDR3 spans 11 residues. CDR3 sequence: CAWSLSYEQYF. DNA of the CDR3: TGTGCCTGGAGTCTAAGCTACGAGCAGTACTTC.

This clone has only one observation. This chain joins TRBV20-1 and TRBJ2-3; TRBD1 might be the D (5 bases). CDR3 length: 14 residues. Germline-derived CDR1 and CDR2 are DFQATT and SNEGSKA (reference sequence). Trimming stripped 3 bases from V and 3 bases from J, with 13 bases between. The CDR3 here is CSASSGLGTDTQYF. Here the CDR3 DNA reads TGCAGTGCTAGTTCAGGGTTGGGGACAGATACGCAGTATTTT.

Only one count was recorded for this clone. The rearrangement links TRBV20-1 to TRBJ1-2; 7 bases align to TRBD1. With V trimmed by 3 bases and J by 5 bases, 6 bases remained unmatched. CDR1 and CDR2 (germline): DFQATT, SNEGSKA (reference sequence). The CDR3 covers 13 residues. The CDR3 region has the DNA TGCAGTGCTAGTGGGGGACAGTCGTATGGCTACACCTTC. Translation gives CSASGGQSYGYTF.

This clone was counted once. The chain uses TRBV5-4 and TRBJ2-5; 9 positions match TRBD1. CDR1 is SGHNT and CDR2 is YYREEE in the germline V gene (reference sequence). Trimming cost V 3 bases and J 5 bases; bases outside gene matches: 2. CDR3 size: 13 residues. The CDR3 loop reads CASSSGTGETQYF. In DNA form, the CDR3 reads TGTGCCAGCAGCTCGGGGACAGGGGAGACCCAGTACTTC.

This chain connects TRBV11-2 to TRBJ1-1; 7 bases align to TRBD1. Looked up from germline, CDR1 is SGHAT and CDR2 is FQNNGV. CDR3 length: 14 amino acids. V was clipped by 5 bases and J by 4 bases; unmatched bases: 7. CDR3: CASSRNRQGTEAFF. CDR3 nucleotides: TGTGCCAGCAGCCGAAATCGACAGGGCACTGAAGCTTTCTTT.

The chain has TRBV11-3 and TRBJ1-1; D remains ambiguous. The germline gives CDR1 SGHNT, CDR2 YENEEA. Trimming cost V 1 base and J 0 bases, with 9 bases left between them. This CDR3 region has 15 residues. This CDR3 reads CASSLAGQLNTEAFF. CDR3 DNA: TGTGCCAGCAGCTTAGCGGGTCAACTGAACACTGAAGCTTTCTTT.

V and J are TRBV19 and TRBJ2-7, with 9 nucleotides matching TRBD2. Germline CDR1 is LNHDA and CDR2 is SQIVND (reference sequence). The CDR3 covers 15 residues. V shed 6 bases and J 5 bases; nucleotides not matched to a gene: 11. This CDR3 is CASSKVGTSLHEQYF. The CDR3 DNA is TGTGCCAGTAGCAAGGTGGGGACTAGCCTCCACGAGCAGTACTTC.

The rearrangement uses TRBV5-1 and TRBJ1-4; D unclear. CDR1 and CDR2 (germline): SGHRS, YFSETQ. There are 14 residues in the CDR3. V lost 1 base and J 7 bases, leaving 11 bases between the germline ends. The CDR3 bases are TGCGCCAGCAGCTTGTTCGGGTTGGGTGAAAAACTGTTTTTT. Residues: CASSLFGLGEKLFF.

The rearrangement links TRBV24-1 to TRBJ2-3; 13 nucleotides align to TRBD2. Germline CDR1 and CDR2: KGHDR and SFDVKD. The CDR3 length is 16 residues. Trimming removed 3 bases from V and 3 bases from J; junction bases left unmatched: 2. The CDR3 nucleotides read TGTGCCACCAGTGATCGGACTAGCGGGGGAACAGATACGCAGTATTTT. This codes for CATSDRTSGGTDTQYF.

This clone was seen a handful of times. The chain combines TRBV6-6 with TRBJ1-5; no clear D gene. The V end lost 3 bases, the J end lost 4 bases, and 10 bases lay between the germline ends. Germline V lookup: CDR1 MNHNY, CDR2 SVGAGI (reference sequence). The CDR3 is 14 residues long. In nucleotides, the CDR3 is TGTGCCAGCAGTTATTTGGCAGGTAATCAGCCCCAGCATTTT. Translating gives CASSYLAGNQPQHF.

The V and J genes are TRBV2 and TRBJ2-7; a weak D match, TRBD1 (5 bases). This CDR3 region has 12 residues. Germline V lookup: CDR1 SNHLY, CDR2 FYNNEI. The V and J ends lost 8 bases and 5 bases respectively, with 13 bases between them. The CDR3: CASSLQGNEQYF. DNA of the CDR3: TGTGCCAGCTCCCTCCAGGGAAACGAGCAGTACTTC.

There are a few counts of this clone. CDR3 amino acids: CAISESGGRETQYF. CDR3 DNA: TGTGCCATCAGTGAGTCTGGGGGCCGAGAGACCCAGTACTTC. This chain uses TRBV10-3 with TRBJ2-5; tentative D call: TRBD1 (6 bases). CDR1 is ENHRY and CDR2 is SYGVKD in the germline V gene. V lost 0 bases to trimming and J lost 4 bases, with 9 bases between them. The CDR3 has 14 amino acids.

This clone was seen a few times. The CDR3 DNA follows: TGTGCCAGCAGCTTGGCGGGACTAGGACACAATGAGCAGTTCTTC. Protein product: CASSLAGLGHNEQFF. V and J are TRBV5-6 and TRBJ2-1; the match to TRBD2 covers 8 bases. In germline, CDR1 is SGHDT, CDR2 YYEEEE. The CDR3 runs to 15 residues. Unmatched junction bases numbered 4, after V lost 0 bases and J lost 5 bases.

The rearrangement joins TRBV12-3 or TRBV12-4 to TRBJ1-3; possible D gene TRBD1, 5 bases. CDR3 size: 13 residues. Trimming stripped 6 bases from V and 4 bases from J, with 10 bases between. The CDR3 here is CASSLQGGNTIYF. For the CDR3, the DNA is TGTGCCAGCAGCCTCCAGGGCGGAAACACCATATATTTT.

This clone was detected once. The rearrangement links TRBV2 to TRBJ1-2; the match to TRBD1 covers 9 bases. CDR3 length equals 14 residues. V shed 8 bases, J shed 2 bases, and the junction held 6 bases outside the gene matches. Germline CDR1 and CDR2: SNHLY and FYNNEI. DNA for the CDR3: TGTGCCAGCCGAAGACAGGGGGACAACTATGGCTACACCTTC. Translated, it gives CASRRQGDNYGYTF.

The rearrangement uses TRBV6-5 and TRBJ1-3; 7 bases fit TRBD1. The CDR3 length is 14 residues. V lost 5 bases, J lost 2 bases, and 3 bases stayed unmatched. Germline V lookup: CDR1 MNHEY, CDR2 SVGAGI. CDR3 bases: TGTGCCAGCAGTCTTACAGGGGCTGGAAACACCATATATTTT. This encodes CASSLTGAGNTIYF.

V and J are TRBV11-2 and TRBJ1-6; TRBD1 matches at 7 bases. The CDR3 has 15 residues. J gave up 5 bases and V 2 bases, and 3 bases lay outside the gene matches. Germline assignment: CDR1 SGHAT and CDR2 FQNNGV. The CDR3 sequence: CASSLTGQHNSPLHF. The CDR3 coding sequence is TGTGCCAGCAGCTTAACGGGACAGCATAATTCACCCCTCCACTTT.